The source of this T cell receptor (beta chain) is a study of T cell responses to AZD1222 COVID-19 vaccine. Study results and caveats: Among the donors, most were white British and more were female, and clonal diversity was possibly underestimated. Among spike-specific TCRs, nearly half reportedly target unmutated variant regions. Repertoire sampling occurred only after the peak T cell response.

The repertoire was sequenced with immunoSEQ multiplex PCR; TCRdb's copy has only in-frame clones and lacks some. Seen here are 90,000 to 140,000 clones, roughly 87% observed once, and the top ten hold 44%. Per the germline V gene, CDR1 is LGHNA and CDR2 is YSLEER. There are 16 residues in the CDR3. J gave up 1 base and V 3 bases, and 8 bases lay outside the gene matches. In the case of this clone: What it recognizes is unknown.

Second-dose intervals of approximately 4 or approximately 12 weeks were pooled. The J gene is TRBJ2-7, the V gene TRBV4-3; 8 bases fit TRBD1. This sequence originates from an adult who received the AZD1222 COVID-19 vaccine. This specimen was peripheral blood, taken 28 days after the second AZD1222 dose. CDR3 sequence (DNA): TGCGCCAGCAGCCATGCCGGAACAGGGGGTTCCTACGAGCAGTACTTC. Translating it yields CASSHAGTGGSYEQYF.